This T cell receptor beta chain was sequenced during a study of T cells in Graves' hyperthyroidism and ophthalmopathy. Study in general: Peripheral blood was obtained at initial diagnosis, preceding any treatment.

Study-level results: Model output signaled ophthalmopathy a median around 6.9 months ahead of onset.

Amplified regions were TCR beta CDR3 sequences from RNA transcripts. HTBI primers drove first-round RT-PCR of the TCR CDR3. TCRdb reprocessed the multiplex PCR reads via MiXCR and lists one record per CDR3 protein. This sample has about 500,000 distinct CDR3 sequences, with 15% to 20% found just once. The patients, who ranged from 18 to 65 in age, presented with newly diagnosed hyperthyroidism lasting under 2 months. On the basis of clinical symptoms, serum thyroxine and TRAb, thyroid ultrasound and orbital computed tomography, diagnoses were made. The trim removed 5 bases at V and 1 base at J, leaving 6 bases unmatched. This CDR3 has 15 residues. Per the germline V gene, CDR1 is SGHTA and CDR2 is FQGTGA. The table lists this clonotype with a few counts. The antigen is unknown.

The TCR sequence derives from a woman aged 18-29 years with Graves' hyperthyroidism. The sequenced sample was blood. The rearrangement uses TRBV7-3 and TRBJ2-3; 7 bases fit TRBD2. CDR3 DNA: TGTGCCAGCAGCCCCGCCGGACTAGGCACAGATACGCAGTATTTT. Translated, it gives CASSPAGLGTDTQYF.